This T cell receptor (beta chain) was sequenced for a study of shared clonotypes between healthy human individuals. Some clones are missing from TCRdb's copy, which holds only in-frame ones; the method was immunoSEQ multiplex PCR. This table has 2,500,000 or so clones, around 93% appearing once. CDR1 and CDR2 (germline): SGHRS, YFSETQ. The CDR3 contains 13 residues. Trimming removed 4 bases at V and 6 bases at J, with 14 bases between. The rearrangement links TRBV5-1 to TRBJ2-7; no reliable D call. This TCR came from a man aged 18 to 35 in good health. Some clones in this sample may be carry-over from other donors' samples. Sequenced material: naive CD4+ T cells from PBMCs. Subset given: CD45RA+ positively selected. The CDR3 sequence: CASSLGSSPEQYF. The CDR3 DNA is TGCGCCAGCAGCCTAGGATCCTCCCCCGAGCAGTACTTC.